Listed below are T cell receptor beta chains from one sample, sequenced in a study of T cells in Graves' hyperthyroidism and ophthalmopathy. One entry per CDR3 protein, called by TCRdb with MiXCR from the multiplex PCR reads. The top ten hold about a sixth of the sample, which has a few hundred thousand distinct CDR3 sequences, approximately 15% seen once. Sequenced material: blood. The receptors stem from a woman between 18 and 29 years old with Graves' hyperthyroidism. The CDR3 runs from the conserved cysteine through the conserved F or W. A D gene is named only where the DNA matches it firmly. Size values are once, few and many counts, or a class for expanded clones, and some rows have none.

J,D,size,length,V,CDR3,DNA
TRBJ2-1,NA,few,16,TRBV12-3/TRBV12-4,CASSPSTGAGYNEQFF,TGTGCCAGCAGCCCCTCCACGGGAGCGGGTTACAATGAGCAGTTCTTC
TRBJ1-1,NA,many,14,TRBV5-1,CASSLDRFNTEAFF,TGCGCCAGCAGCTTGGACAGATTTAACACTGAAGCTTTCTTT
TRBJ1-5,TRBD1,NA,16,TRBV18,CASSPLDRGRDQPQHF,TGTGCCAGCTCACCCCTGGACAGGGGACGGGATCAGCCCCAGCATTTT
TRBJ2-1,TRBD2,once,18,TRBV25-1,CASSDYGTSGVRYNEQFF,TGTGCCAGCAGTGATTACGGGACTAGCGGGGTCCGCTACAATGAGCAGTTCTTC
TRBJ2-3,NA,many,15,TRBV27,CASSTMVGAPDTQYF,TGTGCCAGCAGCACCATGGTCGGGGCCCCAGATACGCAGTATTTT
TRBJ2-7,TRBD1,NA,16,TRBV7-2,CASSLSSGDSFYEQYF,TGTGCCAGCAGCTTATCGAGTGGGGACAGTTTCTACGAGCAGTACTTC
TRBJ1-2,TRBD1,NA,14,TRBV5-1,CASSGHRGNYGYTF,TGCGCCAGCAGCGGACACAGGGGGAACTATGGCTACACCTTC
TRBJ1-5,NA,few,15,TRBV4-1,CASSRNTGSNQPQHF,TGCGCCAGCAGCCGGAACACAGGGAGCAATCAGCCCCAGCATTTT
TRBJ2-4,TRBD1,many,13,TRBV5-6,CASSWGQGNIQYF,TGTGCCAGCAGCTGGGGACAGGGTAACATTCAGTACTTC
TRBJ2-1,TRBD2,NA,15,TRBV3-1,CASSSRTSAYNGQFF,TGTGCCAGCAGCTCCCGGACTAGCGCCTACAATGGGCAGTTCTTC
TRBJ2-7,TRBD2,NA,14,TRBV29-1,CSTIGAGGSYEQYF,TGCAGCACGATCGGGGCGGGAGGGTCCTACGAGCAGTACTTC
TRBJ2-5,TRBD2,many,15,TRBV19,CASSSSGSRGETQYF,TGTGCCAGTAGTAGTAGCGGGAGTAGGGGGGAGACCCAGTACTTC
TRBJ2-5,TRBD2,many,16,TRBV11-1,CASSLWTSGRRETQYF,TGTGCCAGCAGCTTATGGACTAGCGGGAGGAGGGAGACCCAGTACTTC
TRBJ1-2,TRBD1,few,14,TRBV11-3,CASSVPGQASGYTF,TGTGCCAGCAGCGTACCCGGACAGGCCTCAGGCTACACCTTC
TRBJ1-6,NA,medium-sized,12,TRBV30,CAWSTRNSPLHF,TGTGCCTGGAGTACAAGGAATTCACCCCTCCACTTT
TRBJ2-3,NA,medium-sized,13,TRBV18,CASSPGAGDTQYF,TGTGCCAGCTCACCAGGAGCTGGAGATACGCAGTATTTT
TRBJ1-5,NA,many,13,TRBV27,CASSWTANQPQHF,TGTGCCAGCAGTTGGACAGCTAATCAGCCCCAGCATTTT
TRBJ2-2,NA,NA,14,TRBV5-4,CASSPDSHTGELFF,TGTGCCAGCAGCCCAGACAGCCACACCGGGGAGCTGTTTTTT
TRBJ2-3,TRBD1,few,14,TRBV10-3,CAVGQGELTDTQYF,TGTGCCGTGGGACAGGGGGAACTCACAGATACGCAGTATTTT
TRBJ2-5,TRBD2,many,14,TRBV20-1,CSARAGRGEETQYF,TGCAGTGCTAGGGCGGGACGGGGGGAAGAGACCCAGTACTTC
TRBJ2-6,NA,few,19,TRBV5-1,CASSLGFGQASWGANVLTF,TGCGCCAGCAGCTTGGGGTTCGGCCAGGCCTCATGGGGGGCCAACGTCCTGACTTTC
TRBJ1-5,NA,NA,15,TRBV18,CASSPESGVNQPQHF,TGTGCCAGCTCACCAGAATCAGGGGTTAATCAGCCCCAGCATTTT
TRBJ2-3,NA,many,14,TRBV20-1,CSARGGGGTDTQYF,TGCAGTGCCCGTGGGGGCGGGGGCACAGATACGCAGTATTTT
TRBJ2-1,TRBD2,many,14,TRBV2,CASSEIGAGDEQFF,TGTGCCAGCAGTGAAATCGGAGCGGGAGATGAGCAGTTCTTC
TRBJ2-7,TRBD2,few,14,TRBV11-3,CASSLPLAGYEQHF,TGTGCCAGCAGCTTACCGTTAGCGGGTTACGAGCAGCACTTC
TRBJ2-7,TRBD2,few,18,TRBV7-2,CASSVRWREGGVSYEQYF,TGTGCCAGCAGCGTTAGATGGCGGGAGGGTGGTGTCTCCTACGAGCAGTACTTC
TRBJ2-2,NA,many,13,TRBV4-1,CASSQGGTGELFF,TGCGCCAGCAGCCAAGGGGGGACCGGGGAGCTGTTTTTT
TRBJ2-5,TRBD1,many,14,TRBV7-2,CASGRRGPQETQYF,TGTGCCAGCGGCCGAAGGGGGCCCCAAGAGACCCAGTACTTC
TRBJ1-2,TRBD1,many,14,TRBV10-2,CASSDVPGGDGYTF,TGCGCCAGCAGTGATGTCCCAGGGGGAGATGGCTACACCTTC
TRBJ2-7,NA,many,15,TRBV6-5,CASSYGAGPTYEQYF,TGTGCCAGCAGTTACGGGGCAGGCCCAACCTACGAGCAGTACTTC
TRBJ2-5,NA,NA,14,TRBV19,CASSIGDHRGTQYF,TGTGCCAGTAGTATAGGAGACCACCGGGGGACCCAGTACTTC
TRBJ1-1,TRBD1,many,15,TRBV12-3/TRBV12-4,CASRETNTGGTEAFF,TGTGCCAGCAGGGAGACTAATACAGGGGGCACTGAAGCTTTCTTT
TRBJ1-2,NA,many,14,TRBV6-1,CASSEGPSNYGYTF,TGTGCCAGCAGTGAGGGGCCGTCTAACTATGGCTACACCTTC
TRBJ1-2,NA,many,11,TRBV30,CAWSGQGGYTF,TGTGCCTGGAGTGGACAAGGGGGCTACACCTTC
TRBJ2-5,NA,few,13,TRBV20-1,CSASDTVRGTQYF,TGCAGTGCTAGCGACACTGTAAGGGGTACCCAGTACTTC
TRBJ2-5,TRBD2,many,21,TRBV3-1,CASSQELWTSGRQTRGETQYF,TGTGCCAGCAGCCAAGAACTCTGGACTAGCGGGAGACAAACTCGCGGGGAGACCCAGTACTTC
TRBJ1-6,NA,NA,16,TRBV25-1,CASSGGGTSYNSPLHF,TGTGCCAGCAGTGGAGGAGGGACCTCCTATAATTCACCCCTCCACTTT
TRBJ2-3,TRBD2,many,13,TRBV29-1,CSVVAGGADTQYF,TGCAGCGTAGTAGCGGGAGGAGCAGATACGCAGTATTTT
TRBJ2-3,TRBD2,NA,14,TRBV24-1,CATTDGEGTDTQYF,TGTGCCACCACGGACGGGGAGGGTACAGATACGCAGTATTTT
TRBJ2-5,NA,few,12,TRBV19,CASRDSGETQYF,TGTGCCAGTAGAGACAGTGGAGAGACCCAGTACTTC
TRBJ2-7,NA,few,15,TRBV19,CASSIDAGALYEQYF,TGTGCCAGTAGTATAGACGCCGGGGCCCTTTACGAGCAGTACTTC
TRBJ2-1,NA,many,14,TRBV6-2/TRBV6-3,CASSPDDSDNEQFF,TGTGCCAGCAGTCCCGATGACTCCGACAATGAGCAGTTCTTC